The rows below give T cell receptor beta chains drawn from one sample of a study of T cell responses to AZD1222 COVID-19 vaccine. Produced via immunoSEQ multiplex PCR; TCRdb's table is partial and in-frame only. This sample has approximately 99,000 clones, with approximately 89% found just once. This specimen was peripheral blood, taken on day 0 of MenACWY control vaccination. The origin of the receptors is an adult in good health. The CDR3 runs from the conserved cysteine through the conserved F or W. A D gene is named only where the DNA matches it firmly. Clone size is shown for a subset of rows, as once, few, many or a class of expanded clone.

D	V	length	size	J	DNA	CDR3
NA	TRBV3-1/TRBV3-2	13	NA	TRBJ1-6	TGTGCCAGCAGCCCATCGACTGCCTCACCCCTCCACTTT	CASSPSTASPLHF
NA	TRBV10-3	12	NA	TRBJ1-1	TGTGCCATCGGACAGCTGAACACTGAAGCTTTCTTT	CAIGQLNTEAFF
TRBD1	TRBV6-5	16	NA	TRBJ2-7	TGTGCCAGCAGTTACTCGGGGGGACAGGTCAACTACGAGCAGTACTTC	CASSYSGGQVNYEQYF
TRBD2	TRBV4-2	16	NA	TRBJ2-1	TGTGCCAGCAGCTCCGTCCGGGGTAGCGGGGAGAATGAGCAGTTCTTC	CASSSVRGSGENEQFF
TRBD2	TRBV5-1	15	NA	TRBJ2-1	TGCGCCAGCAGTAGCGGGGGGCTTACCTACAATGAGCAGTTCTTC	CASSSGGLTYNEQFF
TRBD2	TRBV7-2	15	NA	TRBJ2-1	TGTGCCAGCAGCTTGGTAGGGCTAGCGGGGACTGAGCAGTTCTTC	CASSLVGLAGTEQFF
NA	TRBV11-2	18	NA	TRBJ2-2	TGTGCCAGCAGCTTATCCATGCTGGGAGAGCTTAACACCGGGGAGCTGTTTTTT	CASSLSMLGELNTGELFF
TRBD1	TRBV28	14	NA	TRBJ1-2	TGTGCCAGCAGCTACGCGACAGGGAACTATGGCTACACCTTC	CASSYATGNYGYTF
TRBD1	TRBV3-1/TRBV3-2	14	NA	TRBJ2-7	TGTGCCAGCAGCCCCCGGGACAGGAGTTACGAGCAGTACTTC	CASSPRDRSYEQYF
NA	TRBV7-2	12	NA	TRBJ1-3	TGTGCCAGCAGCTTATGGGGAAACACCATATATTTT	CASSLWGNTIYF
NA	TRBV14	16	NA	TRBJ1-3	TGTGCCAGCAGCCACGGCGAGGGTTTCTCTGGAAACACCATATATTTT	CASSHGEGFSGNTIYF
NA	TRBV9	16	NA	TRBJ2-2	TGTGCCAGCAGCTTAGAGGACGGACAGTACACCGGGGAGCTGTTTTTT	CASSLEDGQYTGELFF
NA	TRBV7-9	13	once	TRBJ1-2	TGTGCCAGCAGCCCCGGGCAGCACTATGGCTACACCTTC	CASSPGQHYGYTF
NA	TRBV5-4	14	NA	TRBJ1-2	TGTGCCAGCAGCCCCAGGGACACTAACTATGGCTACACCTTC	CASSPRDTNYGYTF
TRBD1	TRBV6-1	13	NA	TRBJ2-5	TGTGCCAGCAACGACAGGGCCCGGGAGACCCAGTACTTC	CASNDRARETQYF
NA	TRBV28	15	NA	TRBJ2-7	TGTGCCAGCAGAGGTAGGCGGGGAGGAACCTACGAGCAGTACTTC	CASRGRRGGTYEQYF
NA	TRBV27	12	NA	TRBJ2-1	TGTGCCAGCGGGGGGCTTTACAATGAGCAGTTCTTC	CASGGLYNEQFF
TRBD1	TRBV5-1	13	NA	TRBJ1-1	TGCGCCAGCAGCTTAGCTGACAGGGGGCGACTTCTCTTT	CASSLADRGRLLF
TRBD1	TRBV6-5	15	NA	TRBJ1-2	TGTGCCAGCAGTTACAAGCCAGGGGGCTACTATGGCTACACCTTC	CASSYKPGGYYGYTF
TRBD1	TRBV30	16	NA	TRBJ2-1	TGTGCCTGGAGCGCCTGGACAGGAGGCTCCTACAATGAGCAGTTCTTC	CAWSAWTGGSYNEQFF
NA	TRBV10-3	16	NA	TRBJ2-7	TGTGCCATCAGTGAGTCAGGTGGCGGGCGCCCCTACGAGCAGTACTTC	CAISESGGGRPYEQYF
NA	TRBV13	15	NA	TRBJ1-6	TGTGCCAGCAGCTTAGTGGTTGGGAGAGGTTCACCCCTCCACTTT	CASSLVVGRGSPLHF
NA	TRBV2	11	NA	TRBJ1-5	TGTGCCAGCAGCGTCAATCAGCCCCAGCATTTT	CASSVNQPQHF
NA	TRBV28	14	once	TRBJ1-1	TGTGCCAGCAGTTCAACAAAACAGAACACTGAAGCTTTCTTT	CASSSTKQNTEAFF
TRBD1	TRBV6-4	15	few	TRBJ1-2	TGTGCCAGCAGTGACTCGGACAGGGTGGGCGCTGGCTACACCTTC	CASSDSDRVGAGYTF
TRBD1	TRBV5-1	15	NA	TRBJ1-1	TGCGCCACCTCAGGACAGGGGGCCCCGAACACTGAAGCTTTCTTT	CATSGQGAPNTEAFF
NA	TRBV10-1	14	NA	TRBJ1-4	TGCGCCAGCAGTGAGTCGGGGGCGCCTGAAAAACTGTTTTTT	CASSESGAPEKLFF
TRBD1	TRBV2	16	NA	TRBJ1-1	TGTGCCAGCAGGTACAGGGGGGAACCCATGAACACTGAAGCTTTCTTT	CASRYRGEPMNTEAFF
NA	TRBV5-6	16	NA	TRBJ1-5	TGTGCCAGCAGCGCAATTGGGGGCTTGGGGAATCAGCCCCAGCATTTT	CASSAIGGLGNQPQHF
NA	TRBV9	15	NA	TRBJ1-1	TGTGCCAGCACAGCCGCGGGAACCAGGGACCCTGAAGCTTTCTTT	CASTAAGTRDPEAFF
NA	TRBV12-3/TRBV12-4	13	NA	TRBJ1-1	TGTGCCAGCAGTTTTAACCGGAACACTGAAGCTTTCTTT	CASSFNRNTEAFF
NA	TRBV24-1	14	NA	TRBJ2-3	TGTGCCACCAGTGATTACAGGGACGCAGATACGCAGTATTTT	CATSDYRDADTQYF
TRBD1	TRBV6-5	15	NA	TRBJ1-2	TGTGCCAGCAGTTACGGGACAGGGTCGGGGTATGGCTACACCTTC	CASSYGTGSGYGYTF
NA	TRBV19	15	NA	TRBJ2-3	TGTGCCAGTACCAGAATGAGGGGGGCAACAGATACGCAGTATTTT	CASTRMRGATDTQYF
NA	TRBV5-4	14	NA	TRBJ1-4	TGTGCCAGCAGCTTATCATCCCGGAATGAAAAACTGTTTTTT	CASSLSSRNEKLFF
NA	TRBV5-8	16	NA	TRBJ1-3	TGTGCCAGCAGCTTGGCGGTGATTGGGACTGGAAACACCATATATTTT	CASSLAVIGTGNTIYF
TRBD1	TRBV27	14	NA	TRBJ1-2	TGTGCCAGCAGTCGGACAGGGAACAACTATGGCTACACCTTC	CASSRTGNNYGYTF